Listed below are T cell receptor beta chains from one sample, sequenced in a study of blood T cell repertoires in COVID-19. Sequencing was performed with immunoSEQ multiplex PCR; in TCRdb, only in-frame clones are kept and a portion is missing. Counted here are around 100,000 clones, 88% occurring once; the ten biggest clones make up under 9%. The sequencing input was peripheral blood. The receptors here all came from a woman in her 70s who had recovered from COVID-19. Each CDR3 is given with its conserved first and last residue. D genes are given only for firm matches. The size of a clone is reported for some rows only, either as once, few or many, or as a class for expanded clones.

CDR3nt: TGTGCCTGGAACCGACTAGCCGAAGAGACCCAGTACTTC
CDR3aa: CAWNRLAEETQYF
j_gene: TRBJ2-5
d_gene: TRBD2
v_gene: TRBV30
abundance: -

CDR3nt: TGTGCTAGTGGTTTGTCGTTGGGGGCAACGAACACTGAAGCTTTCTTT
CDR3aa: CASGLSLGATNTEAFF
j_gene: TRBJ1-1
d_gene: -
v_gene: TRBV12-5
abundance: -

CDR3nt: TGTGCCAGCGGCCCCCCGGGACTAGCGGGAGTGAGGGATACGCAGTATTTT
CDR3aa: CASGPPGLAGVRDTQYF
j_gene: TRBJ2-3
d_gene: TRBD2
v_gene: TRBV6-2/TRBV6-3
abundance: -

CDR3nt: TGTGCCAGCAGTTTAGGGCAGAACTATGGCTACACCTTC
CDR3aa: CASSLGQNYGYTF
j_gene: TRBJ1-2
d_gene: -
v_gene: TRBV12-3/TRBV12-4
abundance: -

CDR3nt: TGTGCCAGCAGCTTTCGTTCCGGGATTAGCAATCAGCCCCAGCATTTT
CDR3aa: CASSFRSGISNQPQHF
j_gene: TRBJ1-5
d_gene: -
v_gene: TRBV7-2
abundance: -

CDR3nt: TGCGCCAGCAGCTTGGCCCCGGGACAGACCACAGATACGCAGTATTTT
CDR3aa: CASSLAPGQTTDTQYF
j_gene: TRBJ2-3
d_gene: TRBD1
v_gene: TRBV5-1
abundance: once

CDR3nt: TGTGCCAGTATCCTAACTAACACCGGGGAGCTGTTTTTT
CDR3aa: CASILTNTGELFF
j_gene: TRBJ2-2
d_gene: -
v_gene: TRBV19
abundance: -

CDR3nt: TGCGCCAGCAGCTTGGGGGGGACAGGGAATGAAAAACTGTTTTTT
CDR3aa: CASSLGGTGNEKLFF
j_gene: TRBJ1-4
d_gene: TRBD1
v_gene: TRBV5-1
abundance: -

CDR3nt: TGCGCCAGCAGCCAAGAGGATGGGCAGGGAAGAGGCTACACCTTC
CDR3aa: CASSQEDGQGRGYTF
j_gene: TRBJ1-2
d_gene: -
v_gene: TRBV4-3
abundance: -

CDR3nt: TGTGCCAGTAGTAGGGGGGATAATCAGCCCCAGCATTTT
CDR3aa: CASSRGDNQPQHF
j_gene: TRBJ1-5
d_gene: -
v_gene: TRBV19
abundance: few

CDR3nt: TGTGCCAGCTCACCTTTAGCGGGGCCTCTCTCCTACAATGAGCAGTTCTTC
CDR3aa: CASSPLAGPLSYNEQFF
j_gene: TRBJ2-1
d_gene: TRBD2
v_gene: TRBV18
abundance: -

CDR3nt: TGTGCCAGCAGCACTTACAGGGAAACAGATACGCAGTATTTT
CDR3aa: CASSTYRETDTQYF
j_gene: TRBJ2-3
d_gene: -
v_gene: TRBV6-5
abundance: -

CDR3nt: TGCGCCAGCAGTCAACCCTTATCGTACCGGGAATACAATGAGCAGTTCTTC
CDR3aa: CASSQPLSYREYNEQFF
j_gene: TRBJ2-1
d_gene: -
v_gene: TRBV23-1
abundance: -

CDR3nt: TGTGCCTGGAGTGCCGGCGGATACTATGGCTACACCTTC
CDR3aa: CAWSAGGYYGYTF
j_gene: TRBJ1-2
d_gene: -
v_gene: TRBV30
abundance: -

CDR3nt: TGCGCCAGCAGCCAAGAAGGACAGTTTAACTATGGCTACACCTTC
CDR3aa: CASSQEGQFNYGYTF
j_gene: TRBJ1-2
d_gene: -
v_gene: TRBV4-1
abundance: -

CDR3nt: TGCGCCAGCAGCCTCGGGATCTATGGCTACACCTTC
CDR3aa: CASSLGIYGYTF
j_gene: TRBJ1-2
d_gene: -
v_gene: TRBV4-1
abundance: -